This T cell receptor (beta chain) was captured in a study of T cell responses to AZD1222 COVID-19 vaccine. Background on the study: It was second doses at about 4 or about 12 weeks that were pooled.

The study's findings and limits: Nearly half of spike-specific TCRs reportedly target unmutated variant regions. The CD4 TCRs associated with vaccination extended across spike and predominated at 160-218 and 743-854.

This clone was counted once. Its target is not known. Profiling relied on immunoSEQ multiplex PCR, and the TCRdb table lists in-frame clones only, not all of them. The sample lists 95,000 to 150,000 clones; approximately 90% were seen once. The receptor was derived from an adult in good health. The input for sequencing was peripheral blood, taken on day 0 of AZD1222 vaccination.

The CDR3 reads CASSSLIQGPGYGYTF. As DNA, the CDR3 is TGTGCCAGCAGCTCCTTAATCCAGGGCCCAGGGTATGGCTACACCTTC. The chain is built from TRBV28 and TRBJ1-2; tentative D call: TRBD1 (5 bases). V shed 6 bases and J shed 5 bases, with 22 bases lying between them. This CDR3 comprises 16 residues. CDR1 MDHEN and CDR2 SYDVKM come from the germline V gene.